The source of this T cell receptor (beta chain) is a study of blood T cell repertoires in COVID-19. Whole-study context: PBMCs, B-cell-depleted T cells, or T cells provided the cDNA or gDNA that made up the material.

Generated by immunoSEQ multiplex PCR, the TCRdb table keeps only in-frame clones and is missing some. The sample holds 350,000 to 500,000 clones, roughly 84% seen once. Up to 2 weeks before entering the study, exposed participants had met a COVID-19 case. The germline V gene encodes CDR1 SGHRS and CDR2 YFSETQ. The CDR3 spans 13 residues. The V and J ends lost 4 bases and 8 bases respectively, with 14 bases between them. The rearrangement uses TRBV5-1 and TRBJ2-3, with D unclear. Material for sequencing was PBMCs or T cells enriched from blood (not recorded which). The source of this sequence is a young woman who had been exposed to COVID-19. The CDR3: CASSVSERGTQYF. CDR3 in DNA: TGCGCCAGCAGCGTCTCCGAAAGAGGTACGCAGTATTTT.